This entry features one T cell receptor (beta chain) sequence. The data are from a study of blood T cell repertoires in COVID-19. This table comes from immunoSEQ multiplex PCR, and its TCRdb copy is limited to in-frame clones, with some not included. The sample holds 95,000 to 150,000 clones, just over 85% seen once. Germline V gene sequence: CDR1 GTSNPN, CDR2 SVGIG (reference sequence). The CDR3 has 16 amino acids. Trimming removed 2 bases from V and 1 base from J, with 17 bases in between. This chain connects TRBV30 to TRBJ1-1; tentatively, D is TRBD1 (5 bases). The sequence came from a middle-aged man with acute or convalescent COVID-19. Source material: peripheral blood. Here the CDR3 DNA reads TGTGCCTGGAGTCCTCGACCGACAGCTTCGAACACTGAAGCTTTCTTT. Its translation is CAWSPRPTASNTEAFF.